This TCR beta chain was observed in a study of cytomegalovirus exposure and HLA in healthy donors. Study-wide results and caveats: Overall, approximately 150 TCR beta chains were annotated as cytomegalovirus-associated. High specificity and sensitivity for cytomegalovirus status were reported for the classifier.

The CDR3 is made up of 15 amino acids. The V gene end was trimmed by 0 bases and the J gene end by 7 bases; junction bases not matched to a gene: 11. Germline V CDR1 and CDR2: GTSNPN, SVGIG (reference sequence). On this clone itself: The antigen is undetermined.

The PCR had 60 Vbeta and 13 Jbeta primers. Libraries were prepared by immunoSEQ multiplex PCR; TCRdb keeps only in-frame clonotypes and omits some of them. Its clone listing holds around 140,000 clones. The sample taken for sequencing was PBMCs. The sequence derives from a male donor in good health and CMV-seronegative. The chain carries TRBV30 and TRBJ2-5; 7 bases agree with TRBD2. CDR3 residues: CAWSVQAGNAGTQYF. The CDR3 bases are TGTGCCTGGAGTGTGCAAGCGGGGAATGCAGGGACCCAGTACTTC. Filled out from reference TRBV30 and TRBJ2-5, the complete variable domain reads SQTIHQWPATLVQPVGSPLSLECTVEGTSNPNLYWYRQAAGRGLQLLFYSVGIGQISSEVPQNLSASRPQDRQFILSSKKLLLSDSGFYLCAWSVQAGNAGTQYFGPGTRLLVL.